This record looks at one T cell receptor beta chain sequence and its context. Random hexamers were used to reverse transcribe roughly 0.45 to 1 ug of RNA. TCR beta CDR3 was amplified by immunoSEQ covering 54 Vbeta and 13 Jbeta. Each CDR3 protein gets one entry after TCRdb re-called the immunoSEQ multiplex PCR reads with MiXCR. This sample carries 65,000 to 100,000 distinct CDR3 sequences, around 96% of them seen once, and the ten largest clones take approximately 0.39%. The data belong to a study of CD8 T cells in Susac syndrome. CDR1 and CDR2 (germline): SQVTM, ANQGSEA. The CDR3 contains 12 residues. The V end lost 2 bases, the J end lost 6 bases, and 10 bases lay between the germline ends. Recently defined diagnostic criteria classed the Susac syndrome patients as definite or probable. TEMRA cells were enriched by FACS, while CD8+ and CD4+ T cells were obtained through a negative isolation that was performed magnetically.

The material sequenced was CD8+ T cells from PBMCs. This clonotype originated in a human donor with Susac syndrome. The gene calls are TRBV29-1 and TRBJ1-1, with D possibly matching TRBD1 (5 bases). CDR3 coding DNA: TGCAGCGTTGAACAGGAAGGGGCTGAAGCTTTCTTT. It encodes CSVEQEGAEAFF.